A single sample is the source of the 26 T cell receptor beta chains below, sequenced in a study of blood T cell repertoires in COVID-19. Libraries were prepared by immunoSEQ multiplex PCR; TCRdb keeps only in-frame clonotypes and omits some of them. The sample lists some 170,000 clones, about 79% occurring once. Sequencing used PBMCs or T cells enriched from blood (not recorded which). The receptor set was obtained from a man between 45 and 60 years old who had recovered from COVID-19.

V gene TRBV4-1 combines with J gene TRBJ1-5; possibly TRBD1 for D (5 bases). V was cut by 0 bases and J by 1 base, with 7 bases left in between. CDR1 MGHRA and CDR2 YSYEKL come from the germline V gene. This CDR3 spans 15 amino acids. The CDR3 sequence: CASSQDSGSNQPQHF. The CDR3 DNA is TGCGCCAGCAGCCAAGACTCAGGGAGCAATCAGCCCCAGCATTTT.

In its sample, this clone was seen once. The chain recombines TRBV6-5 with TRBJ2-1, with unresolved D. CDR1 and CDR2 (germline): MNHEY, SVGAGI. With 0 bases removed from V and 9 bases from J, the gap between germline ends came to 9 bases. The CDR3 contains 13 residues. CDR3 nucleotide sequence: TGTGCCAGCAGTTACTCAAAGAGAACTGAGCAGTTCTTC. Protein product: CASSYSKRTEQFF.

The chain links TRBV4-1 to TRBJ2-7; 9 nucleotides agree with TRBD1. After removal of 3 bases from V and 3 bases from J, the junction contained 9 bases not matched to a gene. This CDR3 has 16 residues. Germline V gene lookup returns CDR1 MGHRA and CDR2 YSYEKL. DNA of the CDR3: TGCGCCAGCAGCCAGCGTTACCCGGGACAGGGCTACGAGCAGTACTTC. This encodes CASSQRYPGQGYEQYF.

The genes are TRBV11-2 and TRBJ1-4; D may be TRBD1 (5 bases). The CDR3 loop spans 15 amino acids. The germline V gene has CDR1 SGHAT and CDR2 FQNNGV. V dropped 5 bases and J dropped 3 bases, with 13 bases sitting between them. CDR3 bases: TGTGCCAGCAGCCCCATGTGGGGCTCTAATGAAAAACTGTTTTTT. It specifies CASSPMWGSNEKLFF.

Only a few counts were recorded for this clone. The chain uses TRBV3-1 (or the pseudogene TRBV3-2) and TRBJ1-1; D might be TRBD1 (5 bases). Germline assignment: CDR1 LGHDT and CDR2 YNNKEL (reference sequence). This CDR3 spans 13 amino acids. V lost 1 base to trimming and J lost 10 bases, with 13 bases between them. The CDR3 loop reads CASSQARADGAFF. CDR3 sequence (DNA): TGTGCCAGCAGCCAAGCCAGGGCAGACGGAGCTTTCTTT.

The genes are TRBV7-8 and TRBJ1-1; D unresolved. This CDR3 has 15 amino acids. The V end lost 5 bases, the J end lost 5 bases, and 18 bases lay between the germline ends. Germline V lookup: CDR1 SGHVS, CDR2 FQNEAQ. DNA of the CDR3: TGTGCCAGCAGCGAAAAAGGCAGTGCGGAGACTGAAGCTTTCTTT. Protein: CASSEKGSAETEAFF.

This rearrangement joins TRBV7-8 to TRBJ1-1, with TRBD1 identical over 8 bases. The CDR3 runs 13 residues. Germline trimming cut 4 bases from V and 9 bases from J; bases unmatched to any gene: 7. CDR1 is SGHVS and CDR2 is FQNEAQ in the germline V gene. Here the CDR3 DNA reads TGTGCCAGCAGCTCAGCTAACAGGGGGAAAGCTTTCTTT. This translates into CASSSANRGKAFF.

This clone was picked up one time. V is TRBV27 and J is TRBJ1-1, with TRBD1 matching 9 bases. Trimming removed 5 bases from V and 0 bases from J; junction bases left unmatched: 7. This CDR3 region has 16 residues. CDR1 and CDR2 (germline): MNHEY, SMNVEV (reference sequence). CDR3 DNA: TGTGCCAGCAGTCGTCGGACAGGGGCCTTGAACACTGAAGCTTTCTTT. As protein: CASSRRTGALNTEAFF.

To note about this clone: The same CDR3 also results from other DNA sequences found in this sample. The V and J genes are TRBV28 and TRBJ1-3; D ambiguous. With 2 bases removed from V and 0 bases from J, the gap between germline ends came to 2 bases. The CDR3 runs to 13 residues. From germline, CDR1 is MDHEN and CDR2 SYDVKM. CDR3 amino acids: CASSLLSGNTIYF. Written as DNA, the CDR3 is TGTGCCAGCAGTTTACTCTCTGGAAACACCATATATTTT.

V and J are TRBV28 and TRBJ1-1; D possibly corresponds to TRBD1 (5 bases). The CDR3 loop spans 12 amino acids. Trimming left V 7 bases short and J 4 bases short, with 10 bases between. Germline V CDR1 and CDR2: MDHEN, SYDVKM. This CDR3 is CASNGGGTEAFF. The CDR3 coding sequence is TGTGCCAGCAATGGGGGGGGCACTGAAGCTTTCTTT.

V and J are TRBV5-1 and TRBJ1-1; TRBD1 agrees at 7 bases. V shed 4 bases, J shed 7 bases, and the junction held 7 bases outside the gene matches. The CDR3 runs to 13 residues. The V gene's germline CDR1 is SGHRS and CDR2 YFSETQ. The CDR3 nucleotides are TGCGCCAGCAGCGTAACAGGGGAATTTGAAGCTTTCTTT. Translation gives CASSVTGEFEAFF.

V usage is TRBV2 and J usage is TRBJ1-2; 10 bases fit TRBD1. Germline CDR1 is SNHLY and CDR2 is FYNNEI. The CDR3 runs 16 residues. The trim removed 6 bases at V and 6 bases at J, leaving 13 bases unmatched. The CDR3 spells CASRLPGQGEVNGYTF. CDR3 bases: TGTGCCAGCAGACTTCCAGGACAGGGGGAAGTTAATGGCTACACCTTC.

This chain links TRBV19 with TRBJ1-4; a possible D gene is TRBD1 (6 bases). Trimming removed 4 bases from V and 8 bases from J, with 14 bases in between. The germline CDR1 and CDR2 sequences are LNHDA and SQIVND (reference sequence). The CDR3 runs to 14 residues. CDR3 nucleotide sequence: TGTGCCAGTAGTAGGCAGGGGTTACGGGAAAAACTGTTTTTT. Translated, it gives CASSRQGLREKLFF.

The chain links TRBV27 to TRBJ1-1; D unresolved. The V and J ends lost 2 bases and 1 base respectively, with 8 bases between them. Germline assignment: CDR1 MNHEY and CDR2 SMNVEV (reference sequence). The CDR3 covers 14 residues. The CDR3 loop is CASSLKPTNTEAFF. CDR3 sequence (DNA): TGTGCCAGCAGTTTAAAACCTACGAACACTGAAGCTTTCTTT.

CDR3 bases: TGTGCCAGCAGCCCACAGGGTAATAGCAATCAGCCCCAGCATTTT. It encodes CASSPQGNSNQPQHF. The J gene is TRBJ1-5, the V gene TRBV3-1 (or the pseudogene TRBV3-2), with D perhaps matching TRBD1 (6 bases). The CDR3 totals 15 residues. V was shortened by 4 bases and J by 0 bases, with 10 bases between the two germline ends. The germline gives CDR1 LGHDT, CDR2 YNNKEL (reference sequence).

The rearrangement joins TRBV9 to TRBJ1-4; D is possibly TRBD1 (6 bases). CDR3 size: 17 residues. CDR1 and CDR2 (germline): SGDLS, YYNGEE. V lost 1 base, J lost 0 bases, and 13 bases lay in between. The CDR3 nucleotides are TGTGCCAGCAGCGTAACCCCGCAGGGGTCAACTAATGAAAAACTGTTTTTT. This translates into CASSVTPQGSTNEKLFF.

The chain uses TRBV5-1 and TRBJ1-1; 9 positions match TRBD1. V trimming: 4 bases; J trimming: 4 bases; junction bases outside the gene matches: 8. This CDR3 has 15 residues. Per the germline V gene, CDR1 is SGHRS and CDR2 is YFSETQ. The CDR3 DNA follows: TGCGCCAGCAGCGCGATGGGACAGGGAAGCACTGAAGCTTTCTTT. The encoded protein is CASSAMGQGSTEAFF.

The table lists this clone with many counts. The chain recombines TRBV14 with TRBJ1-3; unclear D gene. Germline CDR1 and CDR2: SGHDN and FVKESK. V was clipped by 4 bases and J by 4 bases, with 8 bases between them. The CDR3 runs 13 residues. CDR3 amino acids: CASSLRGGNTIYF. The CDR3 coding sequence is TGTGCCAGCAGCCTTCGAGGGGGAAACACCATATATTTT.

The rearrangement joins TRBV25-1 to TRBJ2-7, with TRBD1 identical over 9 bases. Germline values: CDR1 MGHDK, CDR2 SYGVNS. V was clipped by 1 base and J by 5 bases; unmatched bases: 12. The length of the CDR3 is 17 residues. In DNA form, the CDR3 reads TGTGCCAGCAGTGAATTGGGAACCGGGACAGGGAGGCACGAGCAGTACTTC. The encoded protein is CASSELGTGTGRHEQYF.

This chain links TRBV19 with TRBJ1-4, with D possibly matching TRBD1 (6 bases). Germline lookup yields CDR1 LNHDA and CDR2 SQIVND (reference sequence). The CDR3 loop spans 17 amino acids. V gave up 3 bases and J gave up 3 bases, with 17 bases separating them. The CDR3 DNA is TGTGCCAGTAGTATTTGGGCCAGGGGATCTGCTAATGAAAAACTGTTTTTT. This codes for CASSIWARGSANEKLFF.

This chain connects TRBV5-1 to TRBJ2-7; 8 nucleotides match TRBD2. Germline trimming cut 5 bases from V and 0 bases from J; bases unmatched to any gene: 7. The germline V gene encodes CDR1 SGHRS and CDR2 YFSETQ. The CDR3 extends over 15 amino acids. CDR3 region: CASRGGLAFSYEQYF. The CDR3 region has the DNA TGCGCCAGCAGGGGCGGACTAGCCTTCTCCTACGAGCAGTACTTC.

The CDR3 region has the DNA TGTGCCAGCCGGAGGACGGCGGGGACGCATCAGCCCCAGCATTTT. Translation: CASRRTAGTHQPQHF. This chain links TRBV27 with TRBJ1-5; D possibly corresponds to TRBD1 (5 bases). Germline V gene lookup returns CDR1 MNHEY and CDR2 SMNVEV (reference sequence). The CDR3 totals 15 residues. Between the trimmed V and J ends, which lost 8 bases and 5 bases, there was a span of 19 bases.

This clone was counted a single time. The V call is TRBV7-6, the J call TRBJ2-2; 12 nucleotides line up with TRBD1. The CDR3 totals 15 residues. V shed 4 bases and J 8 bases; nucleotides not matched to a gene: 5. Germline CDR1 reads SGHVS; CDR2 reads FNYEAQ. The CDR3 DNA sequence: TGTGCCAGCAGCTCTGGGACAGGGGGCATGGGGGAGCTGTTTTTT. Its protein is CASSSGTGGMGELFF.

This rearrangement joins TRBV5-1 to TRBJ1-2; D is unresolved. The CDR3 is 16 amino acids. Trimming left V 1 base short and J 2 bases short, with 15 bases between. The germline V gene has CDR1 SGHRS and CDR2 YFSETQ. CDR3 coding DNA: TGCGCCAGCAGCTTGACGGGTGGAGAACTAAACTATGGCTACACCTTC. This sequence encodes CASSLTGGELNYGYTF. Combining the CDR3 with reference TRBV5-1 and TRBJ1-2 gives the whole variable domain KAGVTQTPRYLIKTRGQQVTLSCSPISGHRSVSWYQQTPGQGLQFLFEYFSETQRNKGNFPGRFSGRQFSNSRSEMNVSTLELGDSALYLCASSLTGGELNYGYTFGSGTRLTVV.

This sequence joins TRBV9 and TRBJ1-3; D unclear. Germline loops: CDR1 SGDLS, CDR2 YYNGEE. This CDR3 spans 14 amino acids. V was trimmed by 0 bases and J by 0 bases, leaving 4 bases between them. Here the CDR3 DNA reads TGTGCCAGCAGCGTAGTAAACTCTGGAAACACCATATATTTT. Protein: CASSVVNSGNTIYF.

The rearrangement links TRBV7-8 to TRBJ1-5, with 9 positions matching TRBD1. The CDR3 is 17 amino acids. In germline, CDR1 is SGHVS, CDR2 FQNEAQ. The trim removed 1 base at V and 2 bases at J, leaving 6 bases unmatched. The CDR3 spells CASSLVNRGLGNQPQHF. The CDR3 DNA follows: TGTGCCAGCAGCTTAGTTAACAGGGGGCTCGGCAATCAGCCCCAGCATTTT.